The sequence of this TCR beta chain was determined in a study of spatial heterogeneity in lung cancer. This CDR3 has 15 residues. V was pared by 3 bases and J by 9 bases, with 15 bases between. The germline gives CDR1 MDHEN, CDR2 SYDVKM. This clonotype was detected ten times or more. Its specificity is not known. Notes on the study in general: For expanded intratumoral alpha and beta TCRs, counts tracked tumor mutation counts.

TCRdb used MiXCR to reprocess the 5' RACE reads, holding one entry per CDR3 protein. The sample has approximately 13,000 distinct CDR3 sequences; about 4.6% are singletons. Time point in this sample: sample taken at primary tumor resection. This chain connects TRBV28 to TRBJ1-6; D is undetermined. The sequence derives from a male donor with early-stage non-small cell lung cancer. Here the sequenced sample was lung tumor tissue, taken at surgery. CDR3 sequence reads: CASSFLRQEGSPLHF. In DNA, the CDR3 is TGTGCCAGCAGTTTTTTAAGGCAGGAGGGTTCACCCCTCCACTTT.